What follows is one T cell receptor (beta chain) and its context. Repertoires were generated with immunoSEQ multiplex PCR, while TCRdb's copy carries only in-frame clones and drops some. The profile shows more than 65,000 clones, 83% of them singletons. This sample is drawn from a study of radiotherapy plus CTLA-4 blockade in lung cancer. The sequences come from peripheral blood, collected from a patient treated with radiotherapy plus ipilimumab. This receptor was taken from a human donor with non-small cell lung cancer who had stable disease on radiotherapy plus ipilimumab.

CDR3 sequence: CASSVVAGANEQFF. The CDR3 DNA follows: TGTGCCAGCAGCGTAGTAGCGGGGGCCAATGAGCAGTTCTTC. This chain uses TRBV9 with TRBJ2-1; TRBD2 agrees at 9 bases. V trimming: 0 bases; J trimming: 6 bases; junction bases outside the gene matches: 1. Germline CDR1 and CDR2: SGDLS and YYNGEE. This CDR3 comprises 14 residues.